This entry is about one T cell receptor beta chain. This sample was included in a study of T cell responses to AZD1222 COVID-19 vaccine. Using immunoSEQ multiplex PCR, the repertoire was profiled, and TCRdb retains in-frame clones only, with some absent. The table includes about 150,000 clones, 80% to 95% detected once. V lost 5 bases, J lost 12 bases, and 14 bases lay in between. The CDR3 spans 12 residues. Germline V gives CDR1 MDHEN, CDR2 SYDVKM. The gene calls are TRBV28 and TRBJ2-1; possibly TRBD1 or TRBD2 for D (6 bases each). This receptor was identified in an adult in good health. This specimen consisted of peripheral blood, obtained on day 0 of MenACWY control vaccination. The CDR3 sequence: CASSDRRVGQFF. CDR3 coding DNA: TGTGCCAGCAGTGACAGGAGGGTCGGGCAGTTCTTC.